This record covers a single TCR beta chain. What it binds is unknown. This entry belongs to a study of Graves' ophthalmopathy and Graves' hyperthyroidism. Findings and limits, study-wide: Cross-validated, the 13-signature model showed 87.88%/81.08% sensitivity/specificity, and 80%/75% in the test set.

RNA transcripts served as template for amplifying TCR beta CDR3 sequences. The workflow started with a first-round RT-PCR run with HTBI primers and then moved on to a second-round multiplex PCR. TCRdb passed the multiplex PCR reads through MiXCR, listing each CDR3 protein once. The sample lists 400,000 or so distinct CDR3 sequences, 15% to 20% occurring once. Germline V gives CDR1 SGHTS, CDR2 YDEGEE. V was pared by 0 bases and J by 8 bases, with 17 bases between. This CDR3 has 15 residues. Hyperthyroidism patients, aged 18 to 65, were newly diagnosed, under 2 months' duration. Clinical symptoms, serum thyroxine, TRAb, thyroid ultrasound and orbital computed tomography determined diagnosis. What supplied the PBMCs was about 10 ml of fresh peripheral blood.

The V gene is TRBV5-8, the J gene TRBJ1-1; tentatively, D is TRBD1 (6 bases). Sequences were obtained from peripheral blood. This sequence originates from an adult woman with stable Graves' hyperthyroidism. Here the CDR3 DNA reads TGTGCCAGCAGCTTGGGGCCGTTCGGGGGGCGAGAAGCTTTCTTT. Amino acids: CASSLGPFGGREAFF.